The 6 T cell receptor beta chains presented below share a single source sample, sequenced in a study of T cells in Graves' hyperthyroidism and ophthalmopathy. RNA transcripts yielded amplified TCR beta CDR3 regions. Initially, a first-round RT-PCR of the TCR CDR3 employed the HTBI primer set. TCRdb re-derived calls from the multiplex PCR reads in MiXCR, one entry per CDR3 protein. Among approximately 700,000 distinct CDR3 sequences listed, around 15% were seen once. Sequenced sample: blood. The receptors come from a man between 18 and 35 years old with Graves' hyperthyroidism.

The chain has TRBV7-8 and TRBJ2-5; D possibly corresponds to TRBD2 (6 bases). The V end was cut by 5 bases, the J end by 5 bases, with 18 bases between. Germline CDR1 SGHVS, CDR2 FQNEAQ. The CDR3 is made up of 15 amino acids. CDR3 in amino acids: CASSPQSWGRETQYF. The DNA for the CDR3 is TGTGCCAGCAGCCCCCAGTCGTGGGGGAGGGAGACCCAGTACTTC.

The sample holds many counts of this clonotype. This sequence joins TRBV6-5 and TRBJ2-5; D possibly corresponds to TRBD1 (5 bases). This CDR3 comprises 14 residues. The germline gives CDR1 MNHEY, CDR2 SVGAGI. With 0 bases removed from V and 11 bases from J, the gap between germline ends came to 16 bases. Here the CDR3 reads CASSYSQGSREQYF. The CDR3 nucleotides are TGTGCCAGCAGTTACTCGCAGGGATCAAGAGAGCAGTACTTC.

This clonotype was found many times. V gene TRBV2 combines with J gene TRBJ2-1; D unclear. V gave up 3 bases and J gave up 4 bases, with 10 bases separating them. CDR3 length: 14 amino acids. Germline-derived CDR1 and CDR2 are SNHLY and FYNNEI. The CDR3 is CASSDLPIYNEQFF. In DNA, the CDR3 is TGTGCCAGCAGTGACTTACCGATTTACAATGAGCAGTTCTTC.

The chain is built from TRBV14 and TRBJ2-7; no reliable D call. This CDR3 has 13 residues. V was shortened by 4 bases and J by 6 bases, with 13 bases between the two germline ends. Per germline, CDR1 SGHDN and CDR2 FVKESK. CDR3 loop: CASSPVLLGEQYF. CDR3 coding DNA: TGTGCCAGCAGCCCAGTTCTTCTCGGCGAGCAGTACTTC. Based on the CDR3 plus reference TRBV14 and TRBJ2-7, the full variable domain is EAGVTQFPSHSVIEKGQTVTLRCDPISGHDNLYWYRRVMGKEIKFLLHFVKESKQDESGMPNNRFLAERTGGTYSTLKVQPAELEDSGVYFCASSPVLLGEQYFGPGTRLTVT.

This chain connects TRBV15 to TRBJ1-5; D unclear. Deletions cut 8 bases from V and 4 bases from J, with 9 bases between. This CDR3 has 12 amino acids. The germline gives CDR1 LNHNV, CDR2 YYDKDF (reference sequence). CDR3: CATRAGNQPQHF. The CDR3 DNA is TGTGCCACCCGGGCGGGTAATCAGCCCCAGCATTTT.

This clonotype has a count of ten or more. The chain has TRBV7-3 and TRBJ1-1; no firm D call. The CDR3 covers 13 residues. From germline, CDR1 is SGHTA and CDR2 FQGTGA. Trimming took 5 bases from V and 3 from J, leaving 10 bases between them. This CDR3 reads CASSPDVYTEAFF. The CDR3 DNA reads as TGTGCCAGCAGCCCCGACGTATACACTGAAGCTTTCTTT.